This paragraph reports one T cell receptor beta chain. The antigen is not known. With 5 bases clipped from V and 5 bases from J, the junction kept 11 bases outside the gene matches. The germline CDR1 and CDR2 sequences are SEHNR and FQNEAQ (reference sequence). The CDR3 length is 16 residues. Assay used: immunoSEQ multiplex PCR; TCRdb lists only in-frame clones, some missing. This sample has 150,000 or so clones; about 86% occur once, and the top ten carry 20% to 25%. The data originate from a study of cytomegalovirus exposure and HLA in healthy donors. Study context: The approximately 120 validation repertoires used the same platform as the 650 to 850 first-cohort repertoires (as reported by a later analysis).

Study findings and constraints: There were some public TCRs occurring in many donors, but most TCR sequences were rare. Per published reports, the classifier diagnosed cytomegalovirus status with high specificity and sensitivity. In vitro confirmation showed three CMV-associated chains to be CMV antigen specific.

The J gene is TRBJ2-5, the V gene TRBV7-9; 10 nucleotides match TRBD2. The sequenced sample consisted of PBMCs. This receptor was taken from a young man in good health and CMV-seropositive. CDR3: CASSGPSGRARETQYF. CDR3 coding DNA: TGTGCCAGCAGCGGGCCGAGCGGGAGGGCCCGGGAGACCCAGTACTTC.